These T cell receptor beta chains were read from a single sample in a study of blood T cells in healthy people across ages. TCRdb re-derived calls from the 5' RACE reads in MiXCR, one entry per CDR3 protein. Among about a million distinct CDR3 sequences, 35% to 40% were seen once, and the ten largest hold over 10%. The specimen was blood. These receptors were collected from a man younger than 30 in good health. Both conserved end residues are part of each CDR3. A D gene is named only where the DNA matches it firmly. Clone size is given for some rows only: seen once, a few or many times, or a class if the clone is expanded.

j_gene	abundance	v_gene	d_gene	CDR3nt	CDR3aa
TRBJ2-5	few	TRBV9	NA	TGTGCCAGCAGCCCCGGAGCGAGGGAAGAGACCCAGTACTTC	CASSPGAREETQYF
TRBJ2-5	NA	TRBV20-1	TRBD2	TGCAGTGCCCGCGGCGGGGGAGTCCGAGAAACCCAGTACTTC	CSARGGGVRETQYF
TRBJ1-5	NA	TRBV7-2	TRBD1	TGTGCCAGCAGCCCCGACGGGACAGGGTATCGGCCCCAGCATTTT	CASSPDGTGYRPQHF
TRBJ2-3	few	TRBV7-2	NA	TGTGCCAGCAGCTCTGAATGGGGGGGCACAGATACGCAGTATTTT	CASSSEWGGTDTQYF
TRBJ1-1	few	TRBV3-1	NA	TGTGCCAGCAGCCACAAGGACCACCTCGGGACTGAAGCTTTCTTT	CASSHKDHLGTEAFF
TRBJ2-7	NA	TRBV10-3	TRBD1	TGTGCCACGAGACCGGGACAGGGCTACGAGCAGTACTTC	CATRPGQGYEQYF
TRBJ2-1	few	TRBV6-6	NA	TGTGCCAGCAGATCGGATGGGAGGTCAAACAATGAGCAGTTCTTC	CASRSDGRSNNEQFF
TRBJ2-5	NA	TRBV11-2	NA	TGTGCCAGCAGCTTAGAAGGAGGGGGGGGCCAAGAGACCCAGTACTTC	CASSLEGGGGQETQYF
TRBJ2-3	NA	TRBV27	TRBD1	TGTGCCAGCAGTTTATTTGGGACAGGGGGCTTGGATACGCAGTATTTT	CASSLFGTGGLDTQYF
TRBJ2-5	NA	TRBV7-3	NA	TGTGCCAGCAGCTTAACCTCGGACCGCTCTGAGCAGTACTTC	CASSLTSDRSEQYF
TRBJ2-5	few	TRBV6-2/TRBV6-3	TRBD1	TGTGCCAGCAGCTTCGGGACAGGGGTTTACGAGACCCAGTACTTC	CASSFGTGVYETQYF
TRBJ1-2	few	TRBV7-8	NA	TGTGCCAGCAGCGAACCGGGACAAACAAACTATGGCTACACCTTC	CASSEPGQTNYGYTF
TRBJ2-1	NA	TRBV14	NA	TGTGTCAGCAGCCAAGTGGGTCTCTCCCTCAATGAGCAGTTCTTC	CVSSQVGLSLNEQFF
TRBJ1-5	NA	TRBV27	NA	TGTGCCAGCGGAGGAGCAGGACGTGAGGGGCCCCAGCATTTT	CASGGAGREGPQHF
TRBJ2-7	few	TRBV29-1	NA	TGCAGCGTTGAAAGGGGCGGATCCTACGAGCAGTACTTC	CSVERGGSYEQYF
TRBJ1-5	NA	TRBV15	NA	TGTGCCACCAGCAGAGGGGTAAGCAATCAGCCCCAGCATTTT	CATSRGVSNQPQHF
TRBJ1-2	few	TRBV19	TRBD1	TGTGCCAGTAGTTCCCCCGGGACAGCTTATGGCTACACCTTC	CASSSPGTAYGYTF
TRBJ1-1	few	TRBV4-3	NA	TGCGCCAGCAGCCGGGCCGGGTTAGAGAACACTGAAGCTTTCTTT	CASSRAGLENTEAFF
TRBJ2-1	NA	TRBV5-6	NA	TGTGCCAGCAGCTTGGCCGTCGTTGGCGGTTACAATGAGCAGTTCTTC	CASSLAVVGGYNEQFF
TRBJ2-5	many	TRBV6-5	NA	TGTGCCAGCAGTGCCAGGGAAGAGACCCAGTACTTC	CASSAREETQYF
TRBJ2-3	NA	TRBV7-9	NA	TGTGCCATCCGTGACCTAAATACGCAGTATTTT	CAIRDLNTQYF
TRBJ1-1	few	TRBV12-3/TRBV12-4	NA	TGTGCCAGCAGCAAAGGTTGGGGCACTGAAGCTTTCTTT	CASSKGWGTEAFF
TRBJ2-7	NA	TRBV20-1	NA	TGCAGTGCTAGAGAGGGGAGCGACTACGAGCAGTACTTC	CSAREGSDYEQYF
TRBJ1-4	few	TRBV7-9	NA	TGTGCCAGCAGCCCTTGGGACCGACATAATGAAAAACTGTTTTTT	CASSPWDRHNEKLFF
TRBJ1-2	few	TRBV13	NA	TGTGCCAGCAGCTTAGAGGTGTCCTCTGGCTACACCTTC	CASSLEVSSGYTF
TRBJ1-1	many	TRBV12-3/TRBV12-4	NA	TGTGCCAGCAGTTTCGTGAACACTGAAGCTTTCTTT	CASSFVNTEAFF
TRBJ2-7	NA	TRBV7-8	NA	TGTGCCAGCAGCTTAGTCGGCCCGACCTACGAGCAGTACTTC	CASSLVGPTYEQYF
TRBJ2-6	NA	TRBV7-9	NA	TGTGCCAGCAGCAACCCAGTAAAAACCTTCTCTGGGGCCAACGTCCCGACTTTC	CASSNPVKTFSGANVPTF
TRBJ2-7	NA	TRBV7-9	TRBD1	TGTGCCAGCAGCTTATCCGACAGGGTCGAGCAGTACTTC	CASSLSDRVEQYF
TRBJ2-2	few	TRBV27	TRBD2	TGTGCCAGCAGTCTATTGACTAGCGGGGGAGGGGAGTTGTTTTTT	CASSLLTSGGGELFF
TRBJ1-1	few	TRBV9	TRBD1	TGTGCCAGCAGCGTAGTGGGTACGGGGACAGGGTGGAACACTGAAGCTTTCTTT	CASSVVGTGTGWNTEAFF
TRBJ1-2	few	TRBV6-5	NA	TGTGCCAGCAGTTACTCGTTTCAGTCTGGCTATGGCTACACCTTC	CASSYSFQSGYGYTF
TRBJ1-4	NA	TRBV2	NA	TGTGCCAGCCGATGGGATCTCTGGGAAAAACTGTTTTTT	CASRWDLWEKLFF
TRBJ1-2	few	TRBV20-1	TRBD1	TGCAGTGCTAGAGATCGTGGGACAGGGGAGGATGGCTACACCTTC	CSARDRGTGEDGYTF
TRBJ1-6	many	TRBV20-1	TRBD1	TGCAGTGCTAGGTACTTTGGGACAGCCATTAATTCACCCCTCCACTTT	CSARYFGTAINSPLHF
TRBJ1-1	NA	TRBV4-1	NA	TGCGCCAGCAGCCAAGATGAGGGGTTCATGAACACTGAAGCTTTCTTT	CASSQDEGFMNTEAFF
TRBJ2-1	NA	TRBV7-9	TRBD1	TGTGCCAGCAGCCTTGCAAGACAGGGAAATGAGCAGTTCTTC	CASSLARQGNEQFF
TRBJ1-1	NA	TRBV29-1	NA	TGCAGCGTAAAGGGGACCCTGAACACTGAGGCTTTCTTT	CSVKGTLNTEAFF
TRBJ2-2	NA	TRBV28	NA	TGTGCCAGCAGCCCCATAGACACCGGGGAGCTGTTTTTT	CASSPIDTGELFF
TRBJ1-2	NA	TRBV27	TRBD1	TGTGCCAGCAGAATGATAGGGGGCAGCTATGGCTACACCTTC	CASRMIGGSYGYTF
TRBJ1-4	few	TRBV30	NA	TGTGCCTGGAGACCGGGAAGTGAAAAACTGTTTTTT	CAWRPGSEKLFF
TRBJ1-4	NA	TRBV7-2	NA	TGTGCCAGCAGCACATCAGGGTGGGGGGGCGGAAAACTGTTTTTT	CASSTSGWGGGKLFF
TRBJ1-2	NA	TRBV14	NA	TGTGCCAGCAGCCAAGGTCGCTCAGGTGGCTGCACCTTC	CASSQGRSGGCTF
TRBJ1-3	NA	TRBV6-5	NA	TGTGCCAGCGGGGGGGGTGGAAACACCATATATTTT	CASGGGGNTIYF
TRBJ1-4	few	TRBV20-1	NA	TGCAGTGCTAGAGATTGGGCTGATAATGAAAAACTGTTTTTT	CSARDWADNEKLFF
TRBJ2-7	NA	TRBV30	NA	TGTGCCTGGAGTCCCCCCGGCCTACTCTTGACCTACGAGCAGTACTTC	CAWSPPGLLLTYEQYF
TRBJ1-1	NA	TRBV2	TRBD1	TGTGCCAGCAGTCGGGACAGGGCATCATTAAACACTGAAGCTTTCTTT	CASSRDRASLNTEAFF
TRBJ2-5	NA	TRBV7-2	TRBD2	TGTGCCAGCAGCTTCAATAGCGGGGGGGCCGGGGAGACCCAGTACTTC	CASSFNSGGAGETQYF
TRBJ2-3	few	TRBV20-1	NA	TGCAGTGCCCCCTTGCGGACTAGCACAGATACGCAGTATTTT	CSAPLRTSTDTQYF
TRBJ2-3	NA	TRBV4-3	NA	TGCGCCAGCAGCCGTGTAAGGGCTACAGATACGCAGTATTTT	CASSRVRATDTQYF
TRBJ1-4	NA	TRBV5-1	TRBD1	TGCGCCAGCAGCTTGGACGGGACAGCCTCAGGCGGTGAAAAACTGTTTTTT	CASSLDGTASGGEKLFF
TRBJ2-3	NA	TRBV7-9	NA	TGTGCCAGCAGCTTCAGCGGGCAGTCGAGCACAGATACGCAGTATTTT	CASSFSGQSSTDTQYF
TRBJ1-5	NA	TRBV5-1	TRBD1	TGCGCCAGCAGCTTCGGGACAGGGTTGAGTCAGCCCCAGCATTTT	CASSFGTGLSQPQHF
TRBJ1-4	NA	TRBV4-2	NA	TGTGCCAGCAGCCATGGGGGGACAACAACTAATGAAAAACTGTTTTTT	CASSHGGTTTNEKLFF
TRBJ2-7	few	TRBV20-1	NA	TGCAGTGCTAGTCCGCCTGTCCCCTACGAGCAGTACTTC	CSASPPVPYEQYF
TRBJ2-1	NA	TRBV24-1	NA	TGTGCCACCAGTGATTTGGAGCAGCCCAACAATGAGCAGTTCTTC	CATSDLEQPNNEQFF
TRBJ2-1	many	TRBV4-1	NA	TGCGCCAGCAGCCGAAAAAAGGGAGAGTACAATGAGCAGTTCTTC	CASSRKKGEYNEQFF